One and the same sample provided the 18 T cell receptor beta chains below, sequenced in a study of technical replicates of blood from several donors. Repertoires were generated with immunoSEQ multiplex PCR, while TCRdb's copy carries only in-frame clones and drops some. This table has about 88,000 clones, approximately 95% appearing once. Sequences were obtained from T cells isolated from PBMCs. All receptors derive from a human donor in good health.

CDR3 sequence: CASSLGLDPYEQYF. In DNA form, the CDR3 reads TGCGCCAGCAGCCTAGGACTCGACCCCTACGAGCAGTACTTC. The chain is built from TRBV4-1 and TRBJ2-7, with D perhaps TRBD2 (5 bases). Per the germline V gene, CDR1 is MGHRA and CDR2 is YSYEKL. Trimming took 4 bases from V and 2 from J, leaving 12 bases between them. The CDR3 length is 14 residues.

V gene TRBV11-2 combines with J gene TRBJ2-1, with D perhaps matching TRBD2 (6 bases). CDR1 and CDR2 (germline): SGHAT, FQNNGV. The CDR3 sequence is 14 residues long. V shed 5 bases and J shed 6 bases, with 14 bases lying between them. As DNA, the CDR3 is TGTGCCAGCAGCGACGGTTTCGGGAGCAATGAGCAGTTCTTC. It is translated as CASSDGFGSNEQFF.

In its sample, this clone was seen once. V is TRBV7-9 and J is TRBJ2-1, with 14 bases fitting TRBD2. There are 15 residues in the CDR3. J gave up 9 bases and V 5 bases, and 6 bases lay outside the gene matches. Looked up from germline, CDR1 is SEHNR and CDR2 is FQNEAQ (reference sequence). CDR3 region: CASSQGTSGSGEQFF. The CDR3 DNA follows: TGTGCCAGCAGCCAAGGGACTAGCGGGAGTGGTGAGCAGTTCTTC.

V is TRBV10-3 and J is TRBJ1-1, with D possibly matching TRBD1 (5 bases). The V and J ends lost 6 bases and 1 base respectively, with 12 bases between them. Germline assignment: CDR1 ENHRY and CDR2 SYGVKD. CDR3 length: 14 residues. The CDR3 DNA sequence: TGTGCCATCAGCTCGGACACCTCGAACACTGAAGCTTTCTTT. It specifies CAISSDTSNTEAFF.

The chain has TRBV5-1 and TRBJ2-3, with a possible D match to TRBD1 (7 bases). V was pared by 4 bases and J by 2 bases, with 14 bases between. The CDR3 sequence is 15 residues long. CDR1 and CDR2 from the germline V gene are SGHRS and YFSETQ. The CDR3 DNA sequence: TGCGCCAGCAGCGGGGGGACAGCCTCCACAGATACGCAGTATTTT. Its protein is CASSGGTASTDTQYF.

This clone was counted a single time. The chain recombines TRBV5-1 with TRBJ1-1; no firm D call. The V end lost 4 bases, the J end lost 4 bases, and 17 bases lay between the germline ends. Germline CDR1 is SGHRS and CDR2 is YFSETQ. The CDR3 is made up of 15 amino acids. The CDR3, as DNA: TGCGCCAGCAGCCCCTCGGGGATGGTAAGCACTGAAGCTTTCTTT. This codes for CASSPSGMVSTEAFF.

This clone has just one count. V usage is TRBV4-1 and J usage is TRBJ2-5, with 11 bases lining up with TRBD2. The CDR3 totals 16 residues. The trim removed 3 bases at V and 6 bases at J, leaving 9 bases unmatched. CDR1 MGHRA and CDR2 YSYEKL come from the germline V gene. CDR3 amino acids: CASSQNLAGGSQTQYF. CDR3 coding DNA: TGCGCCAGCAGCCAGAACCTAGCGGGAGGATCGCAGACCCAGTACTTC.

The chain carries TRBV25-1 and TRBJ1-2; TRBD1 agrees at 8 bases. The junction had 12 bases not matched to a gene; V was cut back by 4 bases and J by 8 bases. This CDR3 is 15 amino acids long. Per germline, CDR1 MGHDK and CDR2 SYGVNS. CDR3 loop: CASSGRTGQLGGYTF. The CDR3 DNA reads TGTGCCAGCAGTGGGCGGACAGGGCAACTCGGGGGCTACACCTTC.

The CDR3 DNA follows: TGCGCCAGCAGCTTGGGACTAGCGGGCACAGATACGCAGTATTTT. As protein: CASSLGLAGTDTQYF. The V gene is TRBV5-1, the J gene TRBJ2-3; 9 bases agree with TRBD2. The V and J ends lost 0 bases and 1 base, in that order; junction bases with no gene match: 0. Germline V gene sequence: CDR1 SGHRS, CDR2 YFSETQ. This CDR3 comprises 15 residues.

The gene calls are TRBV9 and TRBJ2-1; 9 nucleotides agree with TRBD1. Trimming removed 0 bases from V and 8 bases from J; junction bases left unmatched: 6. The germline CDR1 and CDR2 sequences are SGDLS and YYNGEE. The CDR3 extends over 15 amino acids. This chain's CDR3 is CASSVDPGQGYEQFF. Here the CDR3 DNA reads TGTGCCAGCAGCGTAGACCCGGGACAGGGTTATGAGCAGTTCTTC.

The rearrangement links TRBV5-1 to TRBJ2-1; D not resolved. Between the trimmed V and J ends, which lost 0 bases and 5 bases, there was a span of 6 bases. The CDR3 spans 13 residues. The germline V gene has CDR1 SGHRS and CDR2 YFSETQ. The CDR3 here is CASSLGANNEQFF. In nucleotides, the CDR3 is TGCGCCAGCAGCTTGGGGGCCAACAATGAGCAGTTCTTC.

CDR3 amino acids: CASSFRGRAEAFF. The CDR3 coding sequence is TGTGCCAGCAGTTTCCGGGGTCGGGCTGAAGCTTTCTTT. The chain employs TRBV28 and TRBJ1-1; no firm D call. The germline CDR1 and CDR2 sequences are MDHEN and SYDVKM. Trimming removed 3 bases from V and 6 bases from J, with 11 bases in between. CDR3 length: 13 residues.

The genes are TRBV29-1 and TRBJ2-6; 11 bases are a match to TRBD2. This CDR3 spans 12 amino acids. Per the germline V gene, CDR1 is SQVTM and CDR2 is ANQGSEA. V shed 7 bases, J shed 10 bases, and the junction held 3 bases outside the gene matches. This CDR3 reads CSAIAGGNVLTF. CDR3 DNA: TGCAGCGCGATAGCGGGAGGGAACGTCCTGACTTTC.

CDR3 DNA sequence: TGCGCCAGCAGCCAAGATAGGGGGACCTACGAGCAGTACTTC. It encodes CASSQDRGTYEQYF. The chain has TRBV4-3 and TRBJ2-7; possible D gene TRBD1, 6 bases. The CDR3 is made up of 14 amino acids. The V gene's germline CDR1 is LGHNA and CDR2 YSLEER. Trimming removed 0 bases at V and 2 bases at J, with 8 bases between.

The DNA of the CDR3 is TGTGCCAGCACTCGACAGGGTTACTATGGCTACACCTTC. Its protein is CASTRQGYYGYTF. This rearrangement joins TRBV6-5 to TRBJ1-2; 7 bases align to TRBD1. Per the germline V gene, CDR1 is MNHEY and CDR2 is SVGAGI. This CDR3 comprises 13 residues. V was pared by 7 bases and J by 3 bases, with 5 bases of the junction left unmatched.

The chain recombines TRBV15 with TRBJ2-2, with D maybe TRBD2 (6 bases). From germline, CDR1 is LNHNV and CDR2 YYDKDF (reference sequence). The length of the CDR3 is 15 residues. V was shortened by 6 bases and J by 0 bases, with 11 bases between the two germline ends. This chain's CDR3 is CATRRGPANTGELFF. The CDR3 coding sequence is TGTGCCACCAGGCGGGGACCTGCGAACACCGGGGAGCTGTTTTTT. The variable domain in full, completed from reference TRBV15 and TRBJ2-2, reads DAMVIQNPRYQVTQFGKPVTLSCSQTLNHNVMYWYQQKSSQAPKLLFHYYDKDFNNEADTPDNFQSRRPNTSFCFLDIRSPGLGDTAMYLCATRRGPANTGELFFGEGSRLTVL.

The J gene is TRBJ2-7, the V gene TRBV10-2; no reliable D call. V shed 4 bases and J shed 0 bases, with 10 bases lying between them. From germline, CDR1 is WSHSY and CDR2 SAAADI. This CDR3 comprises 14 residues. The chain's CDR3 is CASSVLGYSYEQYF. The CDR3 region has the DNA TGCGCCAGCAGTGTTCTCGGTTACTCCTACGAGCAGTACTTC.

This chain uses TRBV27 with TRBJ1-1; weak D call: TRBD1 (6 bases). This CDR3 comprises 16 residues. Germline lookup yields CDR1 MNHEY and CDR2 SMNVEV (reference sequence). V lost 3 bases to trimming and J lost 4 bases, with 18 bases between them. CDR3 amino acids: CASSLVWQGSGTEAFF. As DNA, the CDR3 is TGTGCCAGCAGTTTGGTTTGGCAGGGGAGCGGCACTGAAGCTTTCTTT.